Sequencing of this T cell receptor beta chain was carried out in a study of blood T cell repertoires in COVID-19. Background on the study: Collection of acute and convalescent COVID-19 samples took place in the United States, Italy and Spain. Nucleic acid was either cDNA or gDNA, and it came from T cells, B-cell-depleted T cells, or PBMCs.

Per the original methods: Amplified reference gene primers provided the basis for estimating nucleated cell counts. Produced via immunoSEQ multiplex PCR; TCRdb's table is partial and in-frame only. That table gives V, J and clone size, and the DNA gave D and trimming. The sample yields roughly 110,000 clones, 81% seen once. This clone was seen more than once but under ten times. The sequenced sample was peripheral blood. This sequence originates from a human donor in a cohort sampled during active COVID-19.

CDR3 in amino acids: CASSQARGLAQAQETQYF. The CDR3 nucleotides read TGTGCCAGCAGCCAAGCCCGGGGACTAGCCCAAGCCCAAGAGACCCAGTACTTC. The chain recombines TRBV4-2 with TRBJ2-5; TRBD2 aligns across 9 bases. Germline V gene lookup returns CDR1 LGHNA and CDR2 YNFKEQ. The ends lost 1 base at V and 1 base at J; junction bases unmatched: 10. The CDR3 has 18 amino acids.